This T cell receptor (beta chain) was recorded in a study of T cells after yellow fever vaccination. Broader study findings: Bulk-population clonotypes that are abundant could appear as contaminants in FACS-sorted repertoires.

Germline V gene data show CDR1 as DFQATT and CDR2 as SNEGSKA (reference sequence). The CDR3 is 12 amino acids. V lost 7 bases and J lost 10, with 17 bases in between. This clonotype was seen a few times. Its cognate antigen is unknown. MiXCR was run by TCRdb on the 5' RACE reads, yielding one entry per CDR3 protein. The sample has some 670,000 distinct CDR3 sequences, approximately 13% seen once. The sequence was collected from a man younger than 45 who received the YFV17D yellow fever vaccine. The genes are TRBV20-1 and TRBJ2-1; no firm D call. The sample here was PBMCs, taken on the day of the yellow fever booster vaccination. CDR3 in DNA: TGCAGTGGGCCCCCCCCCTCCCGGGAGCAGTTCTTC. It specifies CSGPPPSREQFF.